The entry that follows covers one T cell receptor (beta chain) sequence. This sample was included in a study of CD8 T cells in Susac syndrome. The CD8+ and CD4+ T cells were negatively isolated, with the TEMRA cells enriched by FACS. The authors reverse transcribed about 0.5 to 1 ug RNA with random hexamers. One entry per CDR3 protein results from TCRdb running MiXCR on the immunoSEQ multiplex PCR reads. The data contain over 120,000 distinct CDR3 sequences, around 94% of them singletons. Input material: CD4+ T cells from PBMCs. This clonotype was sampled from a human donor in good health.

CDR3: CASSLKGLSQETQYF. The CDR3, as DNA: TGTGCCAGCAGCTTGAAGGGGCTTTCTCAAGAGACCCAGTACTTC. The V call is TRBV5-6, the J call TRBJ2-5; tentatively, D is TRBD1 (5 bases). Trimming removed 1 base from V and 2 bases from J, with 12 bases in between. The CDR3 runs 15 residues. The germline V gene encodes CDR1 SGHDT and CDR2 YYEEEE. Complete variable domain (other parts from reference TRBV5-6 and TRBJ2-5): DAGVTQSPTHLIKTRGQQVTLRCSPKSGHDTVSWYQQALGQGPQFIFQYYEEEERQRGNFPDRFSGHQFPNYSSELNVNALLLGDSALYLCASSLKGLSQETQYFGPGTRLLVL.